These T cell receptor beta chains were read from a single sample in a study of blood T cell repertoires in COVID-19. The method was immunoSEQ multiplex PCR; TCRdb's version includes in-frame clones alone and lacks a portion of them. Of about 200,000 clones listed, around 90% are singletons. Input material: peripheral blood. The receptors were sampled from a man aged 40-50 years with acute or convalescent COVID-19. CDR3s include the opening cysteine and the closing phenylalanine or tryptophan. A D gene is named only where the DNA matches it firmly. Clone size appears in some rows only: once, few, many, or a class for an expanded clone.

TRBJ1-3 | TRBD1 | TRBV11-2 | - | TGTGCCAGCAGCTTAGGCAGGGACAGCTCTGGAAACACCATATATTTT | CASSLGRDSSGNTIYF
TRBJ2-5 | - | TRBV7-2 | - | TGTGCCAGCAGCTTCTACAGCCAAGAGACCCAGTACTTC | CASSFYSQETQYF
TRBJ2-1 | - | TRBV5-1 | - | TGCGCCAGCAGCTTGGACAGAAGCTCCTACAATGAGCAGTTCTTC | CASSLDRSSYNEQFF
TRBJ1-5 | - | TRBV6-5 | - | TGTGCCAGCAGGACACTAGACGGTCCCAATCAGCCCCAGCATTTT | CASRTLDGPNQPQHF
TRBJ1-1 | - | TRBV19 | - | TGTGCCAGTAGTATAGTGGCAGGGATGAACACTGAAGCTTTCTTT | CASSIVAGMNTEAFF
TRBJ1-5 | TRBD1 | TRBV27 | - | TGTGCCAGCAGTCCCAGGGGGCGGATCAATCAGCCCCAGCATTTT | CASSPRGRINQPQHF
TRBJ2-7 | - | TRBV5-1 | - | TGCGCCAGCAGCTTGGAAGGTAGCCCGCGTTCCTACGAGCAGTACTTC | CASSLEGSPRSYEQYF
TRBJ2-2 | - | TRBV3-1/TRBV3-2 | - | TGTGCCAGCAGCCAAGTGTCGGGCGGGGAGCTGTTTTTT | CASSQVSGGELFF
TRBJ2-1 | - | TRBV5-1 | - | TGCGCCAGCGGCTTTTCCCTAGCAGGTGAGCAGTTCTTC | CASGFSLAGEQFF
TRBJ2-7 | TRBD1 | TRBV5-4 | - | TGTGCCAGCAGCGGATCCGGGACAGGGATTTACGAGCAGTACTTC | CASSGSGTGIYEQYF
TRBJ2-3 | TRBD2 | TRBV9 | - | TGTGCCAGCAGCGTAGGCGGGGTAGCGGGGGGAGATACGCAGTATTTT | CASSVGGVAGGDTQYF
TRBJ2-7 | - | TRBV13 | once | TGTGCCAGCAGCTTACGACTTTTGGGTCGCGAGCAGTACTTC | CASSLRLLGREQYF
TRBJ1-5 | - | TRBV6-2/TRBV6-3 | few | TGTGCCAGCAGTTACTCGACAGGCTATCAGCCCCAGCATTTT | CASSYSTGYQPQHF
TRBJ2-2 | - | TRBV7-3 | - | TGTGCCAGCAGCCGGGACTCTTTTAACACCGGGGAGCTGTTTTTT | CASSRDSFNTGELFF
TRBJ1-1 | TRBD1 | TRBV4-2 | - | TGTGCCAGCAGCGCTGGGCAGGGGGCGGACACTGAAGCTTTCTTT | CASSAGQGADTEAFF
TRBJ2-1 | TRBD1 | TRBV18 | - | TGTGCCAGCTCACTAAACCCAGGGGGAGAGCAGTTCTTC | CASSLNPGGEQFF
TRBJ2-5 | - | TRBV7-8 | - | TGTGCCAGCAGCCTCTACCAAGAGACCCAGTACTTC | CASSLYQETQYF
TRBJ2-1 | TRBD1 | TRBV5-1 | - | TGCGCCAGCAGCTTGGGACAGGGAATAGTCAATGAGCAGTTCTTC | CASSLGQGIVNEQFF
TRBJ1-5 | - | TRBV12-1 | - | TGTGCCAGCAGCCTCCCAAGGGGGAGCAATCAGCCCCAGCATTTT | CASSLPRGSNQPQHF
TRBJ2-1 | TRBD2 | TRBV11-2 | - | TGTGCCAGCAGCTTAGCCGGACTAGCGGGTGAGCAGTTCTTC | CASSLAGLAGEQFF
TRBJ1-2 | - | TRBV10-1 | - | TGCGCCAGCAGTTCAGGTCCTAACTATGGCTACACCTTC | CASSSGPNYGYTF
TRBJ2-1 | - | TRBV7-2 | - | TGTGCCAGCAGCTTAACTAGCAACTTCTACAATGAGCAGTTCTTC | CASSLTSNFYNEQFF
TRBJ2-6 | - | TRBV6-5 | few | TGTGCCAGCAGGGCCCCTGGCTCTGGGGCCAACGTCCTGACTTTC | CASRAPGSGANVLTF
TRBJ2-2 | TRBD1 | TRBV5-1 | - | TGCGCCAGCGGGTCTACCGGGACAGGGAACACCGGGGAGCTGTTTTTT | CASGSTGTGNTGELFF
TRBJ2-7 | TRBD1 | TRBV28 | - | TGTGCCAGCAGCATCCCGGGACAGGGCCACGAGCAGTACTTC | CASSIPGQGHEQYF
TRBJ1-1 | TRBD1 | TRBV19 | - | TGTGCCAGTAGTCAGGGGGCAAAGCCGAACACTGAAGCTTTCTTT | CASSQGAKPNTEAFF
TRBJ2-5 | - | TRBV3-1/TRBV3-2 | - | TGTGCCAGCAGCCAAGTTTTAAGCATCAAACAAGAGACCCAGTACTTC | CASSQVLSIKQETQYF
TRBJ2-1 | - | TRBV7-2 | - | TGTGCCAGCAGCTGGCGGAATGAGCAGTTCTTC | CASSWRNEQFF
TRBJ2-3 | - | TRBV7-2 | - | TGTGCCAGCAGCTTAGCGGGGGGGCCCGCCCAGTATTTT | CASSLAGGPAQYF
TRBJ1-1 | - | TRBV2 | - | TGTGCCAGCAGCGGAAACGACAGGAGTGAAGCTTTCTTT | CASSGNDRSEAFF
TRBJ2-3 | TRBD1 | TRBV4-1 | - | TGCGCCAGCAGCCAAGAATCGGACAGGGGCTACACAGATACGCAGTATTTT | CASSQESDRGYTDTQYF
TRBJ2-7 | - | TRBV7-8 | - | TGTGCCAGCAGCCCCCCTTCGACAGGCGTCTACGAGCAGTACTTC | CASSPPSTGVYEQYF
TRBJ2-1 | TRBD1 | TRBV5-1 | - | TGCGCCAGCAGCGCCTTAGGACAGGGCCTTAACAATGAGCAGTTCTTC | CASSALGQGLNNEQFF
TRBJ1-1 | - | TRBV6-5 | - | TGTGCCAGCGGGCAGGCCGACACTGAAGCTTTCTTT | CASGQADTEAFF
TRBJ2-5 | - | TRBV11-2 | - | TGTGCCAGCAGCCTCCAGACAGGACAAGAGACCCAGTACTTC | CASSLQTGQETQYF
TRBJ2-7 | TRBD2 | TRBV5-1 | - | TGCGCCAGCAGCCCATTAGCGGGGAGCTCCTACGAGCAGTACTTC | CASSPLAGSSYEQYF
TRBJ1-2 | - | TRBV25-1 | - | TGTGCCAGCAGGGATTCGGGGGTTACCTATGGCTACACCTTC | CASRDSGVTYGYTF